These 6 T cell receptor beta chains were sequenced from one sample in a study of regulatory T cells in long-lasting Graves disease. Library construction for TCR beta used iRepertoire HTBI primers and Arm-PCR of CDR3 regions. TCRdb analysed the multiplex PCR reads with MiXCR anew, one entry per CDR3 protein. The table records about 530,000 distinct CDR3 sequences, around 16% of them present only once. Indicated time point: newly diagnosed GD, antithyroid drugs for less than 3 months. PBMCs provided the RNA from which the TCR library was made. These data also featured in a second study, about T cells in Graves' hyperthyroidism and ophthalmopathy.

Sequenced material: peripheral blood mononuclear cells (PBMCs), taken at new diagnosis, from a patient treated with antithyroid drugs. These receptors originate from a woman aged 35-65 years with Graves disease.

This clonotype turned up a few times. The rearrangement uses TRBV18 and TRBJ1-1; 10 positions agree with TRBD1. There are 15 residues in the CDR3. V lost 3 bases to trimming and J lost 4 bases; unmatched junction nucleotides: 5. Germline V gives CDR1 KGHSH, CDR2 LQKENI. CDR3 region: CASSPPGQGSTEAFF. CDR3 nucleotides: TGTGCCAGCTCACCTCCGGGACAGGGGAGCACTGAAGCTTTCTTT.

The V gene is TRBV20-1, the J gene TRBJ1-5; unclear D gene. This CDR3 is 16 amino acids long. The germline V gene has CDR1 DFQATT and CDR2 SNEGSKA (reference sequence). The V end lost 3 bases, the J end lost 0 bases, and 15 bases lay between the germline ends. The CDR3 region has the DNA TGCAGTGCTAGCTCGAAGATCGGTTATAGCAATCAGCCCCAGCATTTT. Protein: CSASSKIGYSNQPQHF.

There are many counts of this clonotype. The CDR3: CAIQQGAQVYGYTF. The CDR3 DNA follows: TGTGCCATCCAACAGGGGGCGCAGGTCTATGGCTACACCTTC. This chain connects TRBV12-3 or TRBV12-4 to TRBJ1-2; 9 nucleotides align to TRBD1. The ends lost 10 bases at V and 4 bases at J; junction bases unmatched: 10. The CDR3 loop spans 14 amino acids.

This clonotype was detected ten times or more. This chain joins TRBV28 and TRBJ2-1; D is tentatively TRBD1 or TRBD2 (5 bases each). This CDR3 region has 12 residues. Germline-derived CDR1 and CDR2 are MDHEN and SYDVKM. Trimming shortened V by 6 bases and J by 10 bases, and 13 bases separated the two germline ends. The chain's CDR3 is CASSPGAIEQFF. In DNA form, the CDR3 reads TGTGCCAGCAGCCCCGGGGCAATCGAGCAGTTCTTC.

This clonotype was counted only a few times. Given a much more abundant clone one base away, this may be a read error. The rearrangement joins TRBV28 to TRBJ2-5; TRBD2 matches at 8 bases. The CDR3 spans 19 residues. In germline, CDR1 is MDHEN, CDR2 SYDVKM. CDR3 bases: TGTGCCAACAGTTTTAGGTCGGCGGGGGGAATACTCCCTCAAGAGACCCAGTACTTC. Its translation is CANSFRSAGGILPQETQYF.

This clonotype came up many times. The rearrangement uses TRBV6-1 and TRBJ1-3; D is uncertain. CDR3 length: 16 amino acids. Germline CDR1 MNHNS, CDR2 SASEGT. The germline V and J ends were trimmed by 6 bases and 1 base, with 16 bases remaining between them. The CDR3 reads CASSRGDTFSGNTIYF. Written as DNA, the CDR3 is TGTGCCAGCAGCCGAGGAGACACGTTTTCTGGAAACACCATATATTTT.